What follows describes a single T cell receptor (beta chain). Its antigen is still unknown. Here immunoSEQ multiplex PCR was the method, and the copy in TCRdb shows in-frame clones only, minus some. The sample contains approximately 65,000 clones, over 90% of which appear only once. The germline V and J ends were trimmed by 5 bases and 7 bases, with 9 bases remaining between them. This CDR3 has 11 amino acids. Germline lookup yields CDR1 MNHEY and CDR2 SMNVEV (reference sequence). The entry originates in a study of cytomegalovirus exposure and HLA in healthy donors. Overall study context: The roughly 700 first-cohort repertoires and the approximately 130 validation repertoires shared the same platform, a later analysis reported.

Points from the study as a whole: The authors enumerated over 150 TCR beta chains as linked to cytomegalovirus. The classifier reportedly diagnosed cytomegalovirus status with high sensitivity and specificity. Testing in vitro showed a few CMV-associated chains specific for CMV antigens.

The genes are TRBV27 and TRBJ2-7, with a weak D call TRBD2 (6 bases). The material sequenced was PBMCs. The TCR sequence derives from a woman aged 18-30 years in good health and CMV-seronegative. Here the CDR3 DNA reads TGTGCCAGCAGTCAGGAGGGGGAGCAGTACTTC. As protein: CASSQEGEQYF.